This entry lists 23 T cell receptor beta chains sequenced from one sample in a study of monozygotic twins with inflammatory bowel disease. After re-calling the 5' RACE reads, TCRdb lists one entry per CDR3 protein, DNA absent. The sample holds some 190,000 distinct CDR3 sequences. Sequencing input: blood. These receptor sequences come from a human donor with ulcerative colitis or Crohn's disease, or a healthy co-twin of an affected twin (not recorded which).

The V call is TRBV19, the J call TRBJ2-2; the TCRdb D gene call, TRBD1, has no DNA to confirm it. The germline CDR1 and CDR2 sequences are LNHDA and SQIVND (reference sequence). The CDR3 runs to 16 residues. This CDR3 reads CASRVPGRGNTGELFF.

The chain links TRBV3-1 to TRBJ2-1; TCRdb outputs TRBD2, but without DNA this stays unchecked. The germline CDR1 and CDR2 sequences are LGHDT and YNNKEL (reference sequence). This CDR3 comprises 15 residues. CDR3 in amino acids: CASSQRGGTLNEQFF.

This chain connects TRBV5-1 to TRBJ2-3; TCRdb lists TRBD2, though no DNA is available to test this call. CDR3 length: 14 amino acids. From germline, CDR1 is SGHRS and CDR2 YFSETQ. The CDR3 loop is CASCSGELTDTQYF.

This sequence joins TRBV14 and TRBJ2-5; TCRdb's D gene call, TRBD1, goes unchecked for lack of DNA. The germline V gene encodes CDR1 SGHDN and CDR2 FVKESK. This CDR3 contains 14 residues. The CDR3 sequence: CASSPLRIGETQYF.

This sequence joins TRBV7-3 and TRBJ2-5; TCRdb picks TRBD1, but there is no DNA to check that call. Germline-derived CDR1 and CDR2 are SGHTA and FQGTGA. This CDR3 has 18 residues. The CDR3 region is CASSCRPQGQINQETQYF.

This chain uses TRBV30 with TRBJ2-7. Germline-derived CDR1 and CDR2 are GTSNPN and SVGIG (reference sequence). This CDR3 is 13 amino acids long. The CDR3 is CAWTFTSSYEQYF. Full variable domain (rest looked up from reference TRBV30 and TRBJ2-7): SQTIHQWPATLVQPVGSPLSLECTVEGTSNPNLYWYRQAAGRGLQLLFYSVGIGQISSEVPQNLSASRPQDRQFILSSKKLLLSDSGFYLCAWTFTSSYEQYFGPGTRLTVT.

The rearrangement uses TRBV3-1 and TRBJ1-1; TCRdb gives TRBD1 as the D gene, but with no DNA this cannot be confirmed. CDR1 and CDR2 (germline): LGHDT, YNNKEL (reference sequence). The CDR3 has 16 residues. The CDR3 here is CASSLLGTGWGTEAFF.

This chain joins TRBV6-2 or TRBV6-3 and TRBJ1-5; checking the TCRdb D call of TRBD1 is not possible without DNA. Germline CDR1 MNHEY, CDR2 SVGEGT. CDR3 length equals 15 residues. The CDR3 spells CASDLQGGSNQPQHF.

V and J are TRBV29-1 and TRBJ1-2. From germline, CDR1 is SQVTM and CDR2 ANQGSEA. The CDR3 contains 11 residues. The CDR3 loop is CSAEHSDGYTF.

V gene TRBV7-2 combines with J gene TRBJ1-1. CDR1 and CDR2 from the germline V gene are SGHTA and FQGNSA. The CDR3 has 13 amino acids. The CDR3 spells CASSSRTGTEAFF.

The chain recombines TRBV12-3 or TRBV12-4 with TRBJ2-7; TCRdb names TRBD1, which stays unverified in the absence of DNA. The CDR3 spans 15 residues. The CDR3 protein is CASSHRGQGQGEQYF.

The genes are TRBV18 and TRBJ1-4. The CDR3 contains 13 residues. Germline-derived CDR1 and CDR2 are KGHSH and LQKENI. Here the CDR3 reads CASSPTEGEKLFF.

The chain has TRBV6-2 or TRBV6-3 and TRBJ2-3; TCRdb selects TRBD2, and the lack of DNA leaves this call unchecked. CDR3 length equals 13 residues. Germline CDR1 is MNHEY and CDR2 is SVGEGT. The CDR3 is CAGSGRLTDTQYF.

The gene calls are TRBV12-3 or TRBV12-4 and TRBJ1-6; the D call of TRBD1 rests on TCRdb alone, since no DNA is present to check it. There are 15 residues in the CDR3. The chain's CDR3 is CASSFSGQQNSPLHF.

The chain recombines TRBV4-3 with TRBJ2-1; the TCRdb call, TRBD1, lacks DNA for checking. Per the germline V gene, CDR1 is LGHNA and CDR2 is YSLEER. CDR3 length equals 17 residues. The CDR3 sequence is CASSQDRGTGAYNEQFF.

The chain uses TRBV6-1 and TRBJ2-4; the TRBD1 assignment by TCRdb is unverifiable without DNA. CDR3 length: 14 residues. The germline V gene has CDR1 MNHNS and CDR2 SASEGT. The CDR3 protein is CASWQGSAKNIQYF.

This rearrangement joins TRBV5-1 to TRBJ2-1; with no DNA, the TCRdb D assignment of TRBD1 cannot be verified. The CDR3 totals 15 residues. CDR1 SGHRS and CDR2 YFSETQ come from the germline V gene. The CDR3 is CASSLAVQGLGEQFF.

This chain connects TRBV18 to TRBJ2-7; the D gene TCRdb calls, TRBD1, cannot be checked with no DNA. The CDR3 is made up of 13 amino acids. Germline CDR1 KGHSH, CDR2 LQKENI. CDR3 sequence reads: CASSSLTAYEQYF. The entire variable domain, with the rest obtained from reference TRBV18 and TRBJ2-7, is as follows: NAGVMQNPRHLVRRRGQEARLRCSPMKGHSHVYWYRQLPEEGLKFMVYLQKENIIDESGMPKERFSAEFPKEGPSILRIQQVVRGDSAAYFCASSSLTAYEQYFGPGTRLTVT.

V usage is TRBV6-2 or TRBV6-3 and J usage is TRBJ1-1. There are 16 residues in the CDR3. Germline CDR1 is MNHEY and CDR2 is SVGEGT. The CDR3 loop reads CASTNGGWGLGTEAFF.

The rearrangement links TRBV5-1 to TRBJ2-3; TCRdb gives TRBD2 as the D gene, but with no DNA this cannot be confirmed. The CDR3 is made up of 15 amino acids. Germline V gene sequence: CDR1 SGHRS, CDR2 YFSETQ. The CDR3 here is CASSYSGGSTDTQYF.

CDR3 sequence reads: CASSLAGVSGNTIYF. J is TRBJ1-3 and V is TRBV7-8. Germline CDR1 reads SGHVS; CDR2 reads FQNEAQ. The CDR3 is 15 residues long.

The chain combines TRBV10-3 with TRBJ1-2; the TCRdb D gene call, TRBD1, has no DNA to confirm it. CDR1 and CDR2 (germline): ENHRY, SYGVKD. The CDR3 has 16 amino acids. This chain's CDR3 is CAISDVGAQKSYGYTF.

V usage is TRBV6-2 or TRBV6-3 and J usage is TRBJ2-3; there is no DNA to check the TCRdb D call of TRBD2. The CDR3 contains 16 residues. Looked up from germline, CDR1 is MNHEY and CDR2 is SVGEGT. CDR3 sequence: CASSDPPRGRRNTQYF.